The clone carrying this TCR beta chain occurred a few times. The data belong to a study of T-cell reconstitution after alpha-beta-depleted transplantation in children. A TCRbeta library incorporating unique molecular identifiers was prepared. Using its own MiXCR run on the PCR reads, TCRdb lists one record per CDR3 protein. This sample has just under 350,000 distinct CDR3 sequences; around 15% occur once, and the top ten carry about 41%. The germline CDR1 and CDR2 sequences are MDHEN and SYDVKM. Trimming took off 0 bases at V and 7 bases at J, with 15 bases between the two ends. CDR3 length: 15 residues.

The TCR comes from a male patient between 2 and 15 years old who had a stem cell transplant for acute lymphoblastic leukemia, so the T cells may come from the graft donor. The genes are TRBV28 and TRBJ2-5; possible D gene TRBD1, 6 bases. Specimen: PBMCs, mostly from graft donor cells, collected 360 days after TCRalphabeta/CD19-depleted stem cell transplant. The CDR3 bases are TGTGCCAGCAGTTTATGGGGGGCCGGGGAAGGGACCCAGTACTTC. Residues: CASSLWGAGEGTQYF.